This T cell receptor beta chain was captured in a study of HIV-infected patients and healthy controls. Follow-up blood was drawn about 14 weeks, roughly three months, after antiretroviral therapy began. The repertoire came from unfractionated whole blood and reflected all unsorted peripheral T cells. Alpha and beta constant-region primers primed reverse transcription of 500 to 550 ng RNA. Alpha and beta chain libraries were made separately by chain-specific third strand synthesis with multiplexing indices. TCRdb passed the 5' RACE reads through MiXCR, listing each CDR3 protein once. The sample lists 6,500 to 10,000 distinct CDR3 sequences, roughly 9.4% occurring once. This clonotype rates as medium-sized. This CDR3 has 17 amino acids. Germline V gene sequence: CDR1 SGHRS, CDR2 YFSETQ. V gave up 4 bases and J gave up 2 bases; unmatched junction bases: 13.

This specimen was blood, taken during antiretroviral therapy. This chain links TRBV5-1 with TRBJ2-3, with 7 positions matching TRBD2. The source is an adult with HIV infection. Here the CDR3 reads CASSAGWRGSNTDTQYF. CDR3 nucleotide sequence: TGCGCCAGCAGCGCGGGCTGGCGCGGGAGTAACACAGATACGCAGTATTTT. Looking up the rest from reference TRBV5-1 and TRBJ2-3 gives the full variable domain: KAGVTQTPRYLIKTRGQQVTLSCSPISGHRSVSWYQQTPGQGLQFLFEYFSETQRNKGNFPGRFSGRQFSNSRSEMNVSTLELGDSALYLCASSAGWRGSNTDTQYFGPGTRLTVL.